A single TCR beta chain is shown here with its context. Time point in this sample: newly diagnosed GD, antithyroid drugs for less than 3 months. Preparation of the TCR library used RNA extracted from PBMCs. Libraries of TCR beta came from iRepertoire HTBI primers plus Arm-PCR of CDR3 regions. MiXCR, run by TCRdb on the multiplex PCR reads, gives a single entry per CDR3 protein. The table lists roughly 410,000 distinct CDR3 sequences, roughly 15% of them singletons, with about 8.3% in the top ten. These data originate in a study of regulatory T cells in long-lasting Graves disease. This same sample was also taken into another study, of T cells in Graves' hyperthyroidism and ophthalmopathy. According to that study: Initially, a first-round RT-PCR of the TCR CDR3 employed the HTBI primer set.

The source was peripheral blood mononuclear cells (PBMCs), collected at new diagnosis, from a patient treated with antithyroid drugs. This TCR derives from a woman in her forties with Graves disease.

The CDR3 nucleotides read TGCAGTGCTAAAATAGCAACTAATGAAAAACTGTTTTTT. Protein sequence: CSAKIATNEKLFF. The chain links TRBV20-1 to TRBJ1-4; unclear D gene. Trimming cost V 4 bases and J 0 bases, with 6 bases left between them. Germline V gives CDR1 DFQATT, CDR2 SNEGSKA (reference sequence). This CDR3 contains 13 residues.